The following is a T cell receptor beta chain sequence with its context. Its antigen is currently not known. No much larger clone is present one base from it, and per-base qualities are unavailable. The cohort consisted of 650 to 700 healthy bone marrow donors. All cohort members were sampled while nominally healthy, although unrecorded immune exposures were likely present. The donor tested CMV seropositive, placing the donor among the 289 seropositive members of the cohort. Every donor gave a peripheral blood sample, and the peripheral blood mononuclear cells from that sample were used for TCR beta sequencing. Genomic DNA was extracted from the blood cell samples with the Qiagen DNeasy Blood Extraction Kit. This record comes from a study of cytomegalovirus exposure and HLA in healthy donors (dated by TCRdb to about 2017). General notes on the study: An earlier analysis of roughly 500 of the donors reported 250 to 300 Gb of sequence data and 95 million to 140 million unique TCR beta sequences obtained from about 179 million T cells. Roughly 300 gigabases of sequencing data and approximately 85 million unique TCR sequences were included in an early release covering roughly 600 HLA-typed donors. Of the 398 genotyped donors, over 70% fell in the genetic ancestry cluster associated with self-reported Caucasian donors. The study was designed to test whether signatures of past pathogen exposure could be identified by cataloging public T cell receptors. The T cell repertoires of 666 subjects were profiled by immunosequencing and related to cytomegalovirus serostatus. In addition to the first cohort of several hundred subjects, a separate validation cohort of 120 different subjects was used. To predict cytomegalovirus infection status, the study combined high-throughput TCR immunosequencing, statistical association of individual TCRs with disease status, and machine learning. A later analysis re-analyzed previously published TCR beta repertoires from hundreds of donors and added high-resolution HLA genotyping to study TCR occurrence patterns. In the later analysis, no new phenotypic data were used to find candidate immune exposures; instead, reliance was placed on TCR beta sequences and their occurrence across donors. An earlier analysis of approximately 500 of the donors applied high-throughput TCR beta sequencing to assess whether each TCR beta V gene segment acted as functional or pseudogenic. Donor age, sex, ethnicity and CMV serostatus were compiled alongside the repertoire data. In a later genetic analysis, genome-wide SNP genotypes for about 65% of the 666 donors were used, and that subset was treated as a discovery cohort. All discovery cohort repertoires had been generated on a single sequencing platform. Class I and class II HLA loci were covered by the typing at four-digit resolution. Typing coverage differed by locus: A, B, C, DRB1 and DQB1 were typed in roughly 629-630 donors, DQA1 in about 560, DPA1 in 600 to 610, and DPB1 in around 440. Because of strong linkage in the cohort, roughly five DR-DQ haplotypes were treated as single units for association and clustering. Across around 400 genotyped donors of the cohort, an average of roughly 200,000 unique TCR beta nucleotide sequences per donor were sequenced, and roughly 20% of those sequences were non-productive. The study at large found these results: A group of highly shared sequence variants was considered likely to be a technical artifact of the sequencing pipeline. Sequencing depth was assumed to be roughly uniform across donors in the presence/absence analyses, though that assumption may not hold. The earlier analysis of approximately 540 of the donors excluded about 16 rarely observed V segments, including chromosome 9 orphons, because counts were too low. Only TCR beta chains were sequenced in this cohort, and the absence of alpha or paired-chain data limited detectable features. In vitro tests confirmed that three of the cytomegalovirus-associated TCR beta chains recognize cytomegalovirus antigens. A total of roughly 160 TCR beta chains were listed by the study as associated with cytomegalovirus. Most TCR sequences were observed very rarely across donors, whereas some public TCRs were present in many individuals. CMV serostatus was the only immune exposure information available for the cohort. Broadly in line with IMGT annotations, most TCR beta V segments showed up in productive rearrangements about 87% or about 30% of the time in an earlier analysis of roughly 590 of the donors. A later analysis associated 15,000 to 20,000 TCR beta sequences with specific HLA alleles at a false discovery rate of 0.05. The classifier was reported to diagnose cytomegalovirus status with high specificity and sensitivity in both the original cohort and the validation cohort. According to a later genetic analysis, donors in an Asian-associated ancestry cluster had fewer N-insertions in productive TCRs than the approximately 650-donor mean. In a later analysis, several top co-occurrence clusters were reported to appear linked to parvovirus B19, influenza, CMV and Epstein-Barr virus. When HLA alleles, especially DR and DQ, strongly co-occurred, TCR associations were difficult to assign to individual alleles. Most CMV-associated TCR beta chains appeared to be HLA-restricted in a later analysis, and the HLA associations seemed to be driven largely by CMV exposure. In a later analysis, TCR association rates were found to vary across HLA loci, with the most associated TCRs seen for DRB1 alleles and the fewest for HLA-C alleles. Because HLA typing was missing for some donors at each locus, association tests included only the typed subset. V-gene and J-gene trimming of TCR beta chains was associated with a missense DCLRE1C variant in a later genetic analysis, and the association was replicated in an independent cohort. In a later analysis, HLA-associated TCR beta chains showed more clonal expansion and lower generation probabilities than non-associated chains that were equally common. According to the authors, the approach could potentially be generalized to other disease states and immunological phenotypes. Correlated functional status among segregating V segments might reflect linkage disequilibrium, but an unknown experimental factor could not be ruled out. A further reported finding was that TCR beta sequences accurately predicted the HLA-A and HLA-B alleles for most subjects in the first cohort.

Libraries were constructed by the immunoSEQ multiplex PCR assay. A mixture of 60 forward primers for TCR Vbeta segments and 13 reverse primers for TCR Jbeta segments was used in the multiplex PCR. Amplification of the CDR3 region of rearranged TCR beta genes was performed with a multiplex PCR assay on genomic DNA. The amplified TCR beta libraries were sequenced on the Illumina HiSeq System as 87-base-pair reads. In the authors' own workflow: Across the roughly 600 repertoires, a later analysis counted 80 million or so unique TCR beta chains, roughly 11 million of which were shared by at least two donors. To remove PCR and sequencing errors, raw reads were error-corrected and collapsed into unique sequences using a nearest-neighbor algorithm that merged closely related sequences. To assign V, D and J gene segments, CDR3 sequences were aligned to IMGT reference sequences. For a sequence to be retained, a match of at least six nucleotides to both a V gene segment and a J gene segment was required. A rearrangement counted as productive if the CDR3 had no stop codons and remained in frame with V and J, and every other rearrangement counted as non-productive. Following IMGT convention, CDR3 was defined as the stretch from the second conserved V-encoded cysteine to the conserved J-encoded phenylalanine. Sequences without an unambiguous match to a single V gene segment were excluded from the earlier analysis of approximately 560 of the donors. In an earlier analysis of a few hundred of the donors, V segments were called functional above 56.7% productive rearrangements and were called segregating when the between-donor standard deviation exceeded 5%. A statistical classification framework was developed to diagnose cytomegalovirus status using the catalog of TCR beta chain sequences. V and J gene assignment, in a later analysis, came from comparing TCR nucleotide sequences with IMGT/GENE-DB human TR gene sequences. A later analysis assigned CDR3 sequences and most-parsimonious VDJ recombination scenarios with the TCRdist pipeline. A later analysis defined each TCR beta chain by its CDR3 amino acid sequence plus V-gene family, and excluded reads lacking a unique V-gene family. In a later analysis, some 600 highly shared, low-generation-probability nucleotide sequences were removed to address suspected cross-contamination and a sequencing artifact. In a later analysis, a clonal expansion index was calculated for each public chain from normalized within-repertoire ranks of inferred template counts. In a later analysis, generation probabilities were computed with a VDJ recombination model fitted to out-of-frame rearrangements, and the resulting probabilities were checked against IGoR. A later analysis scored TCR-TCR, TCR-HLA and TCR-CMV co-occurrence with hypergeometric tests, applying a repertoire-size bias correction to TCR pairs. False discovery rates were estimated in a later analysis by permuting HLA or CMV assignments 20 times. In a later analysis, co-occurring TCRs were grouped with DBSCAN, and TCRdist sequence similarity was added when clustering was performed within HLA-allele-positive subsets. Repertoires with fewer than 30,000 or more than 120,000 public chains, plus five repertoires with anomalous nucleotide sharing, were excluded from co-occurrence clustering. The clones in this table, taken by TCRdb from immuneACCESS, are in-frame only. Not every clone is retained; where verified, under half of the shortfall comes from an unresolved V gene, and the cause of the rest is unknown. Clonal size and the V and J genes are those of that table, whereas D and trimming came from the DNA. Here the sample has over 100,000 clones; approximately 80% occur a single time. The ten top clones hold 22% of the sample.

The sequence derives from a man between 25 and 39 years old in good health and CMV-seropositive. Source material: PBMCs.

The sequence in DNA is TGTGCCAGCAGGAGGGGGACTACTGGAAACACCATATATTTT. Protein translation: CASRRGTTGNTIYF. The rearrangement combines TRBV2 with TRBJ1-3, and possibly TRBD1, on 6 matching bases. The CDR3 covers 14 residues, taking in both the cysteine and the phenylalanine. Just CDR3 DNA is preserved here, 42 bases in frame from base 1. CDR1 and CDR2, looked up from the germline V gene, are SNHLY and FYNNEI. V sheds 6 bases and J sheds 2 bases, leaving 11 bases between their ends.